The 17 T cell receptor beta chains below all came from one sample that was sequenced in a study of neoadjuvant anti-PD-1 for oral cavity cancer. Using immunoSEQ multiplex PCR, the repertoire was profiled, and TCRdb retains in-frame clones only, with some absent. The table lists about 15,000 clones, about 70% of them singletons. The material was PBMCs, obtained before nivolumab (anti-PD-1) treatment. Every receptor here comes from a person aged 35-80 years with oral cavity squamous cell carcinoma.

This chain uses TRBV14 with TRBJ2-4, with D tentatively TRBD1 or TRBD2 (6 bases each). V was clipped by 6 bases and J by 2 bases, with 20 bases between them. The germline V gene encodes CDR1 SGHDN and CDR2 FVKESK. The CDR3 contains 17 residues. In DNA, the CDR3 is TGTGCCAGCAGACCCGCCGGGGGCCTCGGATCCAAAAACATTCAGTACTTC. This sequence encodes CASRPAGGLGSKNIQYF.

The DNA for the CDR3 is TGTGCCAGCAGCTTAAGGGTTCCCGGGGAGCTGTTTTTT. This sequence encodes CASSLRVPGELFF. The rearrangement joins TRBV11-1 to TRBJ2-2; D is unresolved. The CDR3 sequence is 13 residues long. Trimming shortened V by 2 bases and J by 6 bases, and 7 bases separated the two germline ends. Germline CDR1 and CDR2: SGHAT and FQDESV (reference sequence).

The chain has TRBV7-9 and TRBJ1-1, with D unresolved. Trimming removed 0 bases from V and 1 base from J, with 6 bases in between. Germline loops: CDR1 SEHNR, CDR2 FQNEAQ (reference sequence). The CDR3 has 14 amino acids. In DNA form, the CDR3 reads TGTGCCAGCAGCTTAGCTACTCAGAACACTGAAGCTTTCTTT. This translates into CASSLATQNTEAFF.

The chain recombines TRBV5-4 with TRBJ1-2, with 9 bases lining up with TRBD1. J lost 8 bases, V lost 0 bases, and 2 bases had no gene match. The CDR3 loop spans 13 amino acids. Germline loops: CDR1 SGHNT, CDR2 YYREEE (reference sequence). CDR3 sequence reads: CASSLGTGAGYTF. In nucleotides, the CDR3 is TGTGCCAGCAGCTTGGGGACAGGGGCCGGCTACACCTTC.

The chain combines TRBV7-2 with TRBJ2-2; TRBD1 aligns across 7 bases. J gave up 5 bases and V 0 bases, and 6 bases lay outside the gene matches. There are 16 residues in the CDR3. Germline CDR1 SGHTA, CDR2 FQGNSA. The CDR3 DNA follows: TGTGCCAGCAGCTTAGCTGCCGGGACAGCTACCGGGGAGCTGTTTTTT. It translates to CASSLAAGTATGELFF.

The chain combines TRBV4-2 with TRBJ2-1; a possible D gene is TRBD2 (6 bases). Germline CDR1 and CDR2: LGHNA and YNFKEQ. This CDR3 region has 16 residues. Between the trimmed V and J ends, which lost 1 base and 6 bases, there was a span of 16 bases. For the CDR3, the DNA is TGTGCCAGCAGCCAAGCCGGCACAGAGGGAGGCAATGAGCAGTTCTTC. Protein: CASSQAGTEGGNEQFF.

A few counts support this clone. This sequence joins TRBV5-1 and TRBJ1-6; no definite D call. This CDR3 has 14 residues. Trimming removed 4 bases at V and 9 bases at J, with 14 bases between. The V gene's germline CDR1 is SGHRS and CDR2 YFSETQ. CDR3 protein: CASSPARIASPLHF. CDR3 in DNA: TGCGCCAGCAGCCCAGCCCGTATAGCTTCACCCCTCCACTTT.

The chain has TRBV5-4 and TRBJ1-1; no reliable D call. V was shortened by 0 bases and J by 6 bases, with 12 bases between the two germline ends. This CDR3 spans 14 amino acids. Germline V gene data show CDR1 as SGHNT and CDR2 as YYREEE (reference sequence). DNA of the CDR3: TGTGCCAGCAGCTTGGACTTCCCAGGAGCTGAAGCTTTCTTT. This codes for CASSLDFPGAEAFF.

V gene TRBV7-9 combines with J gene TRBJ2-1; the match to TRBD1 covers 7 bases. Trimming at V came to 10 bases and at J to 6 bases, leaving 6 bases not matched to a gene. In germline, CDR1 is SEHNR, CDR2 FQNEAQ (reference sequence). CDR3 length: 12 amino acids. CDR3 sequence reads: CAIRGGLNEQFF. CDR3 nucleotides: TGTGCCATCAGAGGGGGCCTCAATGAGCAGTTCTTC.

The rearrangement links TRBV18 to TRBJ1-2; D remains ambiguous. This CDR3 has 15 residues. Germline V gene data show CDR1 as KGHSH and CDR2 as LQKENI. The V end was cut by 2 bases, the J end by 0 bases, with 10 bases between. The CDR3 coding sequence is TGTGCCAGCTCACCAGTTGCGAATCCTAACTATGGCTACACCTTC. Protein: CASSPVANPNYGYTF. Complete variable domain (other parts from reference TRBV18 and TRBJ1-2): NAGVMQNPRHLVRRRGQEARLRCSPMKGHSHVYWYRQLPEEGLKFMVYLQKENIIDESGMPKERFSAEFPKEGPSILRIQQVVRGDSAAYFCASSPVANPNYGYTFGSGTRLTVV.

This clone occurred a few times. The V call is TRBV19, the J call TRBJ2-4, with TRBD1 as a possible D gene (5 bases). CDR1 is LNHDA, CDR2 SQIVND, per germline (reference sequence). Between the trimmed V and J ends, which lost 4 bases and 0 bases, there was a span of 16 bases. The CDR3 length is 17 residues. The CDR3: CASSKRQSLLAKNIQYF. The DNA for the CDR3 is TGTGCCAGTAGTAAGCGACAGAGCTTACTAGCCAAAAACATTCAGTACTTC.

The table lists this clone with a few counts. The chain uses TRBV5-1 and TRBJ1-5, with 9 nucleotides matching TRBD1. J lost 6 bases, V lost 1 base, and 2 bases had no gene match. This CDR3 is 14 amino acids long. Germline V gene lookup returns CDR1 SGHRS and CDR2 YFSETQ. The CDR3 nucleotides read TGCGCCAGCAGCTTGACAGGGGGCCTTCAGCCCCAGCATTTT. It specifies CASSLTGGLQPQHF.

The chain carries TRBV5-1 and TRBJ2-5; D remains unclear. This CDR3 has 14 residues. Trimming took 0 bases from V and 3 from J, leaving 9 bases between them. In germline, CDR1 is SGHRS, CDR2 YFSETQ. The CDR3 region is CASSLGHSKETQYF. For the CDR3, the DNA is TGCGCCAGCAGCTTGGGACATTCCAAAGAGACCCAGTACTTC.

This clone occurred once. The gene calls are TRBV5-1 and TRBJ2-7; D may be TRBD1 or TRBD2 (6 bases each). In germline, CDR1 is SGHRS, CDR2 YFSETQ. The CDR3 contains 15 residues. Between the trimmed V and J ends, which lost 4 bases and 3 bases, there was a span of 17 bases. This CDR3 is CASSPKTGAYYEQYF. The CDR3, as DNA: TGCGCCAGCAGCCCGAAAACGGGGGCGTACTACGAGCAGTACTTC.

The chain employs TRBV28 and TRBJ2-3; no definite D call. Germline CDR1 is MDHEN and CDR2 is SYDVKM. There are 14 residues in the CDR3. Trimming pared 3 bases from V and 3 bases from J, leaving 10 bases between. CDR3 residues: CASSFVMGTDTQYF. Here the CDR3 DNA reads TGTGCCAGCAGTTTCGTGATGGGGACAGATACGCAGTATTTT.

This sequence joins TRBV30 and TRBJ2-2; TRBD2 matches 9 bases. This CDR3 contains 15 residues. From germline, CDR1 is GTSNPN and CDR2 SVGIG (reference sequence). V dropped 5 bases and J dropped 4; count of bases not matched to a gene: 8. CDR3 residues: CAWVGSLAGTGELFF. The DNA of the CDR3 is TGTGCCTGGGTTGGATCACTAGCGGGCACCGGGGAGCTGTTTTTT.

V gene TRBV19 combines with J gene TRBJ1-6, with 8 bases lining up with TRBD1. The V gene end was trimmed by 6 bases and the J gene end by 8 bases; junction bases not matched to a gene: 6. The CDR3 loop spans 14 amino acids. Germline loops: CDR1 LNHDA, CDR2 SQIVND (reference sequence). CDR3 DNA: TGTGCCAGTAGGGTTACAGGGGGGGATTCACCCCTCCACTTT. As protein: CASRVTGGDSPLHF.